Each of the 15 T cell receptor beta chains below was sequenced from the same sample in a study of identical twins. TCRdb reprocessed the 5' RACE reads with MiXCR, giving one entry per CDR3 protein. This repertoire shows 1.5 million to 2 million distinct CDR3 sequences, around 33% found once; its top ten account for around 0.25%. The sample consisted of cord blood. Receptor source: a newborn girl in good health.

V usage is TRBV27 and J usage is TRBJ2-4; 8 positions agree with TRBD1. The J call is in doubt because the DNA end fits TRBJ2-5 better. The CDR3 contains 13 residues. Germline values: CDR1 MNHEY, CDR2 SMNVEV (reference sequence). The CDR3 loop is CASSLQGAKTQYF. CDR3 in DNA: TGTGCCAGCAGTTTACAGGGGGCAAAGACCCAGTACTTC.

The chain carries TRBV7-9 and TRBJ1-1; D is ambiguous. Germline CDR1 is SEHNR and CDR2 is FQNEAQ (reference sequence). V shed 10 bases and J shed 11 bases, with 17 bases lying between them. The CDR3 length is 11 residues. Here the CDR3 DNA reads TGTGCCACCCGTTGGAGGTGGGAGGCTTTCTTT. It yields the protein CATRWRWEAFF.

This chain joins TRBV20-1 and TRBJ1-2; D ambiguous. CDR3 length: 11 residues. Germline-derived CDR1 and CDR2 are DFQATT and SNEGSKA (reference sequence). This chain's CDR3 is CCGGLNYGYTF. The CDR3, as DNA: TGCTGTGGAGGTCTTAACTATGGCTACACCTTC.

The V call is TRBV20-1, the J call TRBJ1-1; tentative D call: TRBD1 (5 bases). Germline V CDR1 and CDR2: DFQATT, SNEGSKA (reference sequence). Trimming removed 0 bases from V and 3 bases from J, with 11 bases in between. The CDR3 sequence is 14 residues long. The CDR3 DNA reads as TGCAGTGCTAGAGACCGAGGAGGGGACACTGAAGCTTTCTTT. It codes for CSARDRGGDTEAFF.

The chain recombines TRBV20-1 with TRBJ2-1; D gene unclear. Germline CDR1 is DFQATT and CDR2 is SNEGSKA (reference sequence). V was clipped by 0 bases and J by 3 bases, with 9 bases between them. This CDR3 has 14 amino acids. The CDR3 DNA follows: TGCAGTGCTAGAGAACAGAGATTCTACAATGAGCAGTTCTTC. As protein: CSAREQRFYNEQFF.

The chain recombines TRBV28 with TRBJ1-4, with D uncertain. The CDR3 extends over 13 amino acids. Germline V gene sequence: CDR1 MDHEN, CDR2 SYDVKM. Between the trimmed V and J ends, which lost 5 bases and 8 bases, there was a span of 12 bases. This chain's CDR3 is CASSPPRKEKLFF. The CDR3 DNA follows: TGTGCCAGCAGTCCGCCCCGGAAGGAAAAACTGTTTTTT. The entire variable domain, with the rest obtained from reference TRBV28 and TRBJ1-4, is as follows: DVKVTQSSRYLVKRTGEKVFLECVQDMDHENMFWYRQDPGLGLRLIYFSYDVKMKEKGDIPEGYSVSREKKERFSLILESASTNQTSMYLCASSPPRKEKLFFGSGTQLSVL.

The chain links TRBV12-3 or TRBV12-4 to TRBJ2-7; D possibly corresponds to TRBD2 (6 bases). The CDR3 loop spans 14 amino acids. Trimming removed 2 bases from V and 2 bases from J, with 10 bases in between. CDR3 residues: CASSLSGLTYEQYF. For the CDR3, the DNA is TGTGCCAGCAGTTTATCGGGACTCACCTACGAGCAGTACTTC.

Ten or more counts support this clonotype. The chain combines TRBV11-1 with TRBJ2-3, with TRBD1 matching over 9 bases. Germline CDR1 reads SGHAT; CDR2 reads FQDESV (reference sequence). The CDR3 consists of 15 residues. The V and J ends lost 5 bases and 2 bases, in that order; junction bases with no gene match: 5. The chain's CDR3 is CASSLGQGTTDTQYF. In DNA, the CDR3 is TGTGCCAGCAGCCTCGGACAGGGGACCACAGATACGCAGTATTTT.

In its sample, this clonotype was seen many times. The gene calls are TRBV6-2 or TRBV6-3 and TRBJ2-4, with 8 bases identical to TRBD2. Per germline, CDR1 MNHEY and CDR2 SVGEGT. The CDR3 covers 13 residues. J gave up 8 bases and V 0 bases, and 0 bases lay outside the gene matches. The CDR3 DNA reads TGTGCCAGCAGTTACTCGCGGGAGGACATTCAGTACTTC. Its protein product is CASSYSREDIQYF.

This clonotype has just a few counts. The chain carries TRBV2 and TRBJ1-2, with D perhaps matching TRBD1 (5 bases). V was trimmed by 6 bases and J by 8 bases, leaving 10 bases between them. CDR3 length: 11 residues. Germline lookup yields CDR1 SNHLY and CDR2 FYNNEI. CDR3 in amino acids: CASRGGKGYTF. For the CDR3, the DNA is TGTGCCAGCAGGGGGGGAAAAGGCTACACCTTC. The full variable domain, completed using reference TRBV2 and TRBJ1-2, is EPEVTQTPSHQVTQMGQEVILRCVPISNHLYFYWYRQILGQKVEFLVSFYNNEISEKSEIFDDQFSVERPDGSNFTLKIRSTKLEDSAMYFCASRGGKGYTFGSGTRLTVV.

Remarks on this clonotype: A much larger clone differs from this one at a single base, so this may be a read error. The chain uses TRBV29-1 and TRBJ2-5, with 11 positions matching TRBD2. J lost 11 bases, V lost 1 base, and 18 bases had no gene match. The CDR3 loop spans 17 amino acids. The V gene's germline CDR1 is SQVTM and CDR2 ANQGSEA. The CDR3 spells CSVEGVGGLAAYNEQYF. Written as DNA, the CDR3 is TGCAGCGTTGAAGGGGTTGGGGGACTAGCGGCCTACAATGAGCAGTACTTC.

This chain joins TRBV24-1 and TRBJ1-1; 10 nucleotides match TRBD1. CDR3 length: 15 residues. Germline CDR1 is KGHDR and CDR2 is SFDVKD. With V trimmed by 12 bases and J by 3 bases, 12 bases remained unmatched. The CDR3: CAAVIGTGDDTEAFF. In nucleotides, the CDR3 is TGTGCCGCCGTCATAGGGACAGGGGATGACACTGAAGCTTTCTTT.

The chain uses TRBV6-1 and TRBJ2-1, with 12 bases aligning to TRBD2. Germline CDR1 and CDR2: MNHNS and SASEGT. Unmatched junction bases numbered 3, after V lost 6 bases and J lost 12 bases. The CDR3 sequence is 12 residues long. CDR3 sequence: CASRPLAGGQFF. The CDR3 region has the DNA TGTGCCAGCAGGCCACTAGCGGGAGGGCAGTTCTTC.

V is TRBV24-1 and J is TRBJ2-1; tentatively, D is TRBD1 (5 bases). V lost 0 bases, J lost 7 bases, and 9 bases lay in between. CDR3 length: 14 amino acids. CDR1 is KGHDR, CDR2 SFDVKD, per germline. CDR3 in DNA: TGTGCCACCAGTGATTTGCGGTCAGGGAATGAGCAGTTCTTC. This encodes CATSDLRSGNEQFF.

Only a few counts were recorded for this clonotype. This chain connects TRBV5-1 to TRBJ2-5; a possible D gene is TRBD1 (6 bases). The DNA end lines up better with TRBJ2-7; the J call may be wrong. The CDR3 consists of 13 residues. Germline V gene lookup returns CDR1 SGHRS and CDR2 YFSETQ. Here the CDR3 reads CASSLNQGTEQYF. CDR3 nucleotides: TGCGCCAGCAGCTTGAACCAGGGGACCGAGCAGTACTTC.